The rows below give T cell receptor beta chains drawn from one sample of a study of blood T cell repertoires in COVID-19. The method was immunoSEQ multiplex PCR; TCRdb's version includes in-frame clones alone and lacks a portion of them. The sample contains fewer than 300,000 clones, about 87% of which appear only once. Sequenced input: peripheral blood. These receptors originate from a human donor in a cohort sampled during active COVID-19. Both conserved end residues are part of each CDR3. Each record gives: clone size, J gene, D gene, V gene, CDR3 protein, CDR3 DNA. The D gene is left open where the match is weak. Part of the rows lack a size; the others show once, few, many or a class for expanded clones.

. TRBJ2-5 . TRBV4-2 CASSQRNQETQYF TGTGCCAGCAGCCAGAGGAATCAAGAGACCCAGTACTTC
. TRBJ2-7 . TRBV23-1 CASRPPEGHFSYEQYF TGCGCCAGCAGACCCCCGGAGGGGCATTTCTCCTACGAGCAGTACTTC
. TRBJ2-7 . TRBV6-5 CASGPGIAYEQYF TGTGCCAGCGGACCGGGGATCGCCTACGAGCAGTACTTC
. TRBJ1-3 TRBD1 TRBV7-2 CASSRDRGSGNTIYF TGTGCCAGCAGCCGGGACAGGGGATCTGGAAACACCATATATTTT
. TRBJ1-2 TRBD1 TRBV24-1 CATSDQTGADYGYTF TGTGCCACCAGTGATCAGACAGGGGCGGACTATGGCTACACCTTC
. TRBJ1-2 TRBD1 TRBV6-5 CASKPGTGLSTF TGTGCCAGCAAACCGGGGACAGGGCTTAGCACCTTC
. TRBJ2-2 . TRBV2 CATLDSSNTGELFF TGTGCCACCTTGGACAGTTCGAACACCGGGGAGCTGTTTTTT
. TRBJ1-2 . TRBV2 CASSGTVNYGYTF TGTGCCAGCAGTGGGACAGTAAACTATGGCTACACCTTC
. TRBJ1-4 TRBD1 TRBV2 CASSSTGRGRVANEKLFF TGTGCCAGCAGTTCGACAGGGCGAGGCCGGGTGGCTAATGAAAAACTGTTTTTT
. TRBJ2-1 TRBD2 TRBV11-2 CASSQTSGGYNEQFF TGTGCCAGCAGCCAGACTAGCGGGGGATACAATGAGCAGTTCTTC
. TRBJ2-7 TRBD2 TRBV5-1 CASSLYASGSYEQYF TGCGCCAGCAGCTTGTATGCTAGCGGGTCTTACGAGCAGTACTTC
once TRBJ2-7 TRBD1 TRBV28 CASRQGQDYEQYF TGTGCCAGCCGACAGGGGCAGGACTACGAGCAGTACTTC
. TRBJ1-1 . TRBV4-1 CASSPQKAVRTEAFF TGCGCCAGCAGCCCCCAAAAGGCGGTGAGGACTGAAGCTTTCTTT
once TRBJ2-7 TRBD1 TRBV29-1 CSAGTGSYEQYF TGCAGCGCCGGGACAGGGTCCTACGAGCAGTACTTC
. TRBJ1-4 TRBD1 TRBV19 CASSIPGQAEKLFF TGTGCCAGTAGTATCCCCGGACAGGCGGAAAAACTGTTTTTT
. TRBJ1-2 TRBD1 TRBV29-1 CSVSGQGDYGYTF TGCAGCGTTTCAGGGCAGGGGGACTATGGCTACACCTTC
. TRBJ2-7 TRBD1 TRBV5-1 CASSRTVGQGYYEQYF TGCGCCAGCAGCCGTACCGTGGGACAGGGCTACTACGAGCAGTACTTC
. TRBJ2-5 TRBD1 TRBV10-1 CASAGQGVSETQYF TGCGCCAGCGCTGGACAGGGGGTATCAGAGACCCAGTACTTC
. TRBJ1-2 TRBD1 TRBV6-5 CASSYDRVSNYGYTF TGTGCCAGCAGTTATGACAGGGTATCTAACTATGGCTACACCTTC
. TRBJ1-5 . TRBV9 CARSAGGGNQPQHF TGTGCCCGCAGCGCGGGGGGGGGAAATCAGCCCCAGCATTTT
few TRBJ2-1 . TRBV7-9 CASISGGGLAYNEQFF TGTGCCAGCATCTCAGGAGGGGGCCTCGCCTACAATGAGCAGTTCTTC
. TRBJ2-7 . TRBV6-4 CAKPTWGQIF TGTGCCAAGCCTACTTGGGGCCAAATCTTC
. TRBJ2-3 TRBD2 TRBV9 CASSSPGLAGLLSDTQYF TGTGCCAGCAGCTCCCCGGGACTAGCGGGATTACTATCAGATACGCAGTATTTT
. TRBJ2-5 . TRBV20-1 CSASSSGETQYF TGCAGTGCTAGTTCCTCCGGAGAGACCCAGTACTTC
. TRBJ2-3 . TRBV12-3/TRBV12-4 CASSTGTDTQYF TGTGCCAGCAGTACTGGCACAGATACGCAGTATTTT
. TRBJ2-1 . TRBV27 CASSLIRGGEQFF TGTGCCAGCAGTTTAATTCGAGGAGGGGAGCAGTTCTTC
. TRBJ1-4 TRBD1 TRBV2 CASSEWDRSGEKLFF TGTGCCAGCAGTGAATGGGACAGGTCAGGCGAAAAACTGTTTTTT
. TRBJ2-3 TRBD1 TRBV7-9 CASRPNAGTGFLEDTQYF TGTGCCAGCAGACCAAACGCGGGGACAGGGTTTCTAGAGGATACGCAGTATTTT
. TRBJ1-2 TRBD1 TRBV11-2 CASSFTGGRNTF TGTGCCAGCAGTTTTACAGGGGGTAGGAACACCTTC
. TRBJ2-3 TRBD2 TRBV5-8 CASSRGLAGISPTDTQYF TGTGCCAGCAGCAGGGGACTAGCGGGGATTTCCCCCACAGATACGCAGTATTTT
. TRBJ1-3 TRBD1 TRBV5-1 CASIRFRDRDFSGNTIYF TGCGCCAGCATCCGATTCCGGGACAGGGATTTCTCTGGAAACACCATATATTTT
. TRBJ1-3 TRBD1 TRBV2 CASSDNRGLGNTIYF TGTGCCAGCAGCGATAACAGGGGACTGGGAAACACCATATATTTT